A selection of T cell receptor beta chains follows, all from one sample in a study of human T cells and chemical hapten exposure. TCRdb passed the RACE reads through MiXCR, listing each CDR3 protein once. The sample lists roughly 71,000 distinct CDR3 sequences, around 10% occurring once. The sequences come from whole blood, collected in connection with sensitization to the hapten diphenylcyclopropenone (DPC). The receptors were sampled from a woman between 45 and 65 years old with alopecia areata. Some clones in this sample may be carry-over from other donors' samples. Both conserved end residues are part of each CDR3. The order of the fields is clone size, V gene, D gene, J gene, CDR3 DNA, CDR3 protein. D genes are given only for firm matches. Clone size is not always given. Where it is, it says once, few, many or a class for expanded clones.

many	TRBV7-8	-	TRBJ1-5	TGTGCCAGCAGCGTAAGGACAGCGAATCAGCCCCAGCATTTT	CASSVRTANQPQHF
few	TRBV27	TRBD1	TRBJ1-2	TGTGCCAGCAGTCCGCGGGGACAGAGGGGTTACTATGGCTACACCTTC	CASSPRGQRGYYGYTF
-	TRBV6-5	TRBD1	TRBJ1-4	TGTGCCAGCAGTCACAGGGGGGGAAATGAAAAACTGTTTTTT	CASSHRGGNEKLFF
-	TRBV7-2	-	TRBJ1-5	TGTGCCAGCAGCAAGTTTATCGCTCAGCCCCAGCATTTT	CASSKFIAQPQHF
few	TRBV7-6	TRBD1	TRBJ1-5	TGTGCCAGCAGCTTACGGGACAGCGATCAGCCCCAGCATTTT	CASSLRDSDQPQHF
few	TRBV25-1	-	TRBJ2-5	TGTGCCAGCAGTGAGGCAGGGTCTTCTATGGAGACCCAGTACTTC	CASSEAGSSMETQYF
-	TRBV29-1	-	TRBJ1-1	TGCAGCGTCCAACCCGCCCAGGGACGCGGCACTGAAGCTTTCTTT	CSVQPAQGRGTEAFF
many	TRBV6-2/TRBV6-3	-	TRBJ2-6	TGTGCCAGCAGTGGGGGGGGCTCCGGGGCCAACGTCCTGACTTTC	CASSGGGSGANVLTF
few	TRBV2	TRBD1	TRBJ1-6	TGTGCCAGCAAGACAGGGGGGCCAAATTCACCCCTCCACTTT	CASKTGGPNSPLHF
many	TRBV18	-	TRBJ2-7	TGTGCCAGCTCACCATTACAGGACGTATACGAGCAGTACTTC	CASSPLQDVYEQYF
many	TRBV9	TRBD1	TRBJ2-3	TGTGCCAGCAGCGCCGGGACAGGGGGCGCGGGTGGCACAGATACGCAGTATTTT	CASSAGTGGAGGTDTQYF
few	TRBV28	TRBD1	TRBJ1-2	TGTGCCAGCATCTCCCAGGGCAGGGGGAACTATGGCTACACCTTC	CASISQGRGNYGYTF
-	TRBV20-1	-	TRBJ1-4	TGCAGTGCTAGAAGTCAGAGGAATGAAAAACTGTTTTTT	CSARSQRNEKLFF
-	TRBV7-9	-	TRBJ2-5	TGTGCCAGCAGCTCGGACGTGAAGACCCAGTACTTC	CASSSDVKTQYF
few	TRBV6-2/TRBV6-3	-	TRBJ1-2	TGTGCCAGCAGTCAAGCTAACTATGGCTACACCTTC	CASSQANYGYTF
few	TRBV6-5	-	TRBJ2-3	TGTGCCAGCAGTTACTTGAAAGAGACAGATACGCAGTATTTT	CASSYLKETDTQYF
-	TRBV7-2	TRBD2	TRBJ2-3	TGTGCCAGCAGCCTAGCGGGGGTTGGCACAGATACGCAGTATTTT	CASSLAGVGTDTQYF
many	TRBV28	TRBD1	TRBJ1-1	TGTGCCAGCAGTCAACAATCAGACAGGGGAAGGGATGCTTTCTTT	CASSQQSDRGRDAFF
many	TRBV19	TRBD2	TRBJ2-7	TGTGCCAGTAGGACTAGCGGGAGTCCCTACGAGCAGTACTTC	CASRTSGSPYEQYF
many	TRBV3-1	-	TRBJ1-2	TGTGCCAGCAGCCAAGGCTCTCGGGGGAAATTAGTGGGTGGCTACACCTTC	CASSQGSRGKLVGGYTF
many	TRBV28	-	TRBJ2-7	TGTGCCAGCAGTTTAGTCGTCCCATACGAGCAGTACTTC	CASSLVVPYEQYF